The 24 T cell receptor beta chains in this list originate from one sample, sequenced in a study of blood T cell repertoires in COVID-19. The protocol was immunoSEQ multiplex PCR, while the TCRdb copy is restricted to in-frame clones and leaves out a portion. Among about 130,000 clones listed, about four fifths were seen once. The sequencing input was peripheral blood. Every receptor here comes from a middle-aged man with active or convalescent COVID-19.

This sequence joins TRBV28 and TRBJ2-7, with D possibly being TRBD2 (5 bases). Trimming cost V 6 bases and J 2 bases, with 14 bases left between them. The germline CDR1 and CDR2 sequences are MDHEN and SYDVKM. The CDR3 contains 14 residues. For the CDR3, the DNA is TGTGCCAGCAGCCCCGGACTTACCCCCTACGAGCAGTACTTC. Translating it yields CASSPGLTPYEQYF.

The chain has TRBV7-2 and TRBJ2-7, with D maybe TRBD2 (6 bases). Trimming pared 1 base from V and 2 bases from J, leaving 9 bases between. This CDR3 is 14 amino acids long. The germline V gene has CDR1 SGHTA and CDR2 FQGNSA. Here the CDR3 reads CASSLDWGAYEQYF. CDR3 DNA: TGTGCCAGCAGCTTAGATTGGGGGGCCTACGAGCAGTACTTC. The full variable domain, completed using reference TRBV7-2 and TRBJ2-7, is GAGVSQSPSNKVTEKGKDVELRCDPISGHTALYWYRQSLGQGLEFLIYFQGNSAPDKSGLPSDRFSAERTGGSVSTLTIQRTQQEDSAVYLCASSLDWGAYEQYFGPGTRLTVT.

This chain uses TRBV6-5 with TRBJ1-5; 8 bases fit TRBD1. The germline gives CDR1 MNHEY, CDR2 SVGAGI. With V trimmed by 6 bases and J by 3 bases, 4 bases remained unmatched. The CDR3 extends over 14 amino acids. The CDR3, as DNA: TGTGCCAGCAGGTCAGGGGGCCTCAATCAGCCCCAGCATTTT. It codes for CASRSGGLNQPQHF.

The gene calls are TRBV3-1 (or the pseudogene TRBV3-2) and TRBJ1-1; TRBD1 matches at 9 bases. The CDR3 contains 11 residues. Germline values: CDR1 LGHDT, CDR2 YNNKEL (reference sequence). V dropped 4 bases and J dropped 11; count of bases not matched to a gene: 2. The CDR3 DNA is TGTGCCAGCAGCCTCGGGACAGGGGCTTTCTTT. Protein: CASSLGTGAFF.

The V call is TRBV6-5, the J call TRBJ2-3; TRBD2 matches at 7 bases. The CDR3 totals 13 residues. Trimming cost V 5 bases and J 1 base; bases outside gene matches: 0. Germline CDR1 and CDR2: MNHEY and SVGAGI. This CDR3 reads CASSTSGTDTQYF. The CDR3 DNA sequence: TGTGCCAGCAGTACTAGCGGCACAGATACGCAGTATTTT.

The rearrangement uses TRBV5-1 and TRBJ1-2; D remains ambiguous. CDR3 length: 16 residues. The V gene lost 4 bases and the J gene lost 8 bases, with 24 bases spanning the gap. The V gene's germline CDR1 is SGHRS and CDR2 YFSETQ. The CDR3 nucleotides read TGCGCCAGCAGCCCCGGACCGGACCCGGGGAGGAGCGGCTACACCTTC. This translates into CASSPGPDPGRSGYTF.

J is TRBJ2-7 and V is TRBV4-1; D is uncertain. CDR3 size: 12 residues. The germline gives CDR1 MGHRA, CDR2 YSYEKL. Trimming cost V 3 bases and J 4 bases, with 7 bases left between them. DNA of the CDR3: TGCGCCAGCAGCCACGGTAGTTACGAGCAGTACTTC. Amino acid sequence: CASSHGSYEQYF.

This chain joins TRBV27 and TRBJ1-1; 9 bases agree with TRBD1. Germline assignment: CDR1 MNHEY and CDR2 SMNVEV (reference sequence). The CDR3 consists of 15 residues. With V trimmed by 4 bases and J by 2 bases, 5 bases remained unmatched. CDR3 residues: CASSSQDRGNTEAFF. DNA for the CDR3: TGTGCCAGCAGTTCCCAGGACAGGGGCAACACTGAAGCTTTCTTT.

The genes are TRBV13 and TRBJ2-7; TRBD2 aligns across 10 bases. This CDR3 is built from 14 residues. Germline-derived CDR1 and CDR2 are PRHDT and FYEKMQ (reference sequence). After removal of 2 bases from V and 7 bases from J, the junction contained 5 bases not matched to a gene. CDR3 region: CASSLKLAGLEQYF. The CDR3 region has the DNA TGTGCCAGCAGCTTAAAACTAGCGGGACTGGAGCAGTACTTC.

The chain is built from TRBV23-1 and TRBJ1-2; tentative D call: TRBD1 (5 bases). TRBV23-1 is an ORF, and what it does is uncertain. Trimming cost V 3 bases and J 1 base, with 12 bases left between them. This CDR3 region has 15 residues. In DNA form, the CDR3 reads TGCGCCAGCAGTCACTACGACCAGGGTAACTATGGCTACACCTTC. Translating gives CASSHYDQGNYGYTF.

The V and J genes are TRBV15 and TRBJ1-4; no firm D call. The CDR3 has 13 amino acids. The V end lost 8 bases, the J end lost 2 bases, and 9 bases lay between the germline ends. Germline values: CDR1 LNHNV, CDR2 YYDKDF (reference sequence). CDR3 residues: CATRERTNEKLFF. CDR3 in DNA: TGTGCCACCCGGGAACGGACTAATGAAAAACTGTTTTTT. The variable domain in full, completed from reference TRBV15 and TRBJ1-4, reads DAMVIQNPRYQVTQFGKPVTLSCSQTLNHNVMYWYQQKSSQAPKLLFHYYDKDFNNEADTPDNFQSRRPNTSFCFLDIRSPGLGDTAMYLCATRERTNEKLFFGSGTQLSVL.

This sequence joins TRBV27 and TRBJ2-2, with 8 bases matching TRBD2. Germline loops: CDR1 MNHEY, CDR2 SMNVEV (reference sequence). The CDR3 totals 17 residues. J lost 4 bases, V lost 0 bases, and 7 bases had no gene match. The CDR3 region has the DNA TGTGCCAGCAGTTTATCTTCCCTCGGGAGGGCCACCGGGGAGCTGTTTTTT. The encoded protein is CASSLSSLGRATGELFF.

The V gene is TRBV28, the J gene TRBJ1-1; D is unclear. Germline CDR1 and CDR2: MDHEN and SYDVKM. This CDR3 is 11 amino acids long. Trimming took 7 bases from V and 0 from J, leaving 3 bases between them. DNA of the CDR3: TGTGCCAGCATCATGAACACTGAAGCTTTCTTT. Protein product: CASIMNTEAFF. Filled out from reference TRBV28 and TRBJ1-1, the complete variable domain reads DVKVTQSSRYLVKRTGEKVFLECVQDMDHENMFWYRQDPGLGLRLIYFSYDVKMKEKGDIPEGYSVSREKKERFSLILESASTNQTSMYLCASIMNTEAFFGQGTRLTVV.

The chain employs TRBV4-1 and TRBJ2-5, with 8 positions matching TRBD2. Trimming at V came to 3 bases and at J to 3 bases, leaving 6 bases not matched to a gene. Looked up from germline, CDR1 is MGHRA and CDR2 is YSYEKL. The CDR3 length is 15 residues. The CDR3 DNA reads as TGCGCCAGCAGCCATGCGGCACTAGCGGAAGAGACCCAGTACTTC. Residues: CASSHAALAEETQYF.

This chain connects TRBV28 to TRBJ1-2; a weak D match, TRBD1 (6 bases). CDR1 is MDHEN, CDR2 SYDVKM, per germline. CDR3 size: 15 residues. The V end lost 4 bases, the J end lost 4 bases, and 16 bases lay between the germline ends. CDR3 in amino acids: CASSSPTGPTYGYTF. For the CDR3, the DNA is TGTGCCAGCAGTTCGCCGACAGGTCCTACCTATGGCTACACCTTC.

The CDR3 loop is CASSQGTASSNQPQHF. As DNA, the CDR3 is TGTGCCAGCAGTCAAGGGACAGCATCAAGCAATCAGCCCCAGCATTTT. The chain carries TRBV28 and TRBJ1-5; 7 bases are shared with TRBD1. This CDR3 is 16 amino acids long. Trimming took 5 bases from V and 1 from J; bases not matched to a gene: 8. Germline V gene data show CDR1 as MDHEN and CDR2 as SYDVKM.

The chain couples TRBV28 to TRBJ1-5, with 10 bases that match TRBD1. CDR1 is MDHEN, CDR2 SYDVKM, per germline. V lost 4 bases, J lost 4 bases, and 7 bases stayed unmatched. The CDR3 spans 16 residues. The CDR3 DNA sequence: TGTGCCAGCAGTTCCCCGGGACAGGGGAGAAATCAGCCCCAGCATTTT. It codes for CASSSPGQGRNQPQHF.

The J gene is TRBJ2-3, the V gene TRBV3-1 (or the pseudogene TRBV3-2); weak D call: TRBD1 (7 bases). This CDR3 is 15 amino acids long. Trimming removed 4 bases from V and 3 bases from J, with 14 bases in between. CDR1 is LGHDT and CDR2 is YNNKEL in the germline V gene (reference sequence). The CDR3 DNA is TGTGCCAGCAGCCTTCAGACAGGGAGGACAGATACGCAGTATTTT. Its translation is CASSLQTGRTDTQYF.

The chain uses TRBV6-5 and TRBJ2-5; D unclear. This CDR3 contains 13 residues. Germline CDR1 and CDR2: MNHEY and SVGAGI. V was clipped by 6 bases and J by 5 bases, with 13 bases between them. The CDR3 nucleotides read TGTGCCAGCAGGGTCCCCGGTGAGGAGACCCAGTACTTC. The encoded protein is CASRVPGEETQYF.

The sample holds a few counts of this clone. The chain uses TRBV11-2 and TRBJ2-1; D unresolved. The length of the CDR3 is 13 residues. Germline V gene sequence: CDR1 SGHAT, CDR2 FQNNGV. Trimming stripped 1 base from V and 6 bases from J, with 7 bases between. CDR3 sequence: CASSLGLVNEQFF. The CDR3 DNA follows: TGTGCCAGCAGCTTAGGGCTCGTCAATGAGCAGTTCTTC.

Concerning this clone: Other DNA sequences within the sample encode an identical CDR3. This chain links TRBV7-8 with TRBJ2-1; 7 positions match TRBD1. Germline CDR1 and CDR2: SGHVS and FQNEAQ. Unmatched junction bases numbered 5, after V lost 6 bases and J lost 9 bases. This CDR3 region has 12 residues. The CDR3 sequence: CASRLAGGEQFF. The CDR3 region has the DNA TGTGCCAGCAGACTTGCAGGGGGTGAGCAGTTCTTC.

This chain links TRBV5-1 with TRBJ2-7, with unresolved D. Trimming stripped 4 bases from V and 6 bases from J, with 11 bases between. This CDR3 has 12 residues. CDR1 SGHRS and CDR2 YFSETQ come from the germline V gene. This CDR3 is CASSDSGREQYF. For the CDR3, the DNA is TGCGCCAGCAGCGATTCGGGTCGCGAGCAGTACTTC.

This sequence joins TRBV30 and TRBJ1-5; a possible D gene is TRBD1 (5 bases). Germline CDR1 is GTSNPN and CDR2 is SVGIG (reference sequence). V lost 1 base and J lost 3, with 13 bases in between. This CDR3 spans 15 amino acids. The CDR3 bases are TGTGCCTGGAGTGAGGAGGAGGGGTTCAATCAGCCCCAGCATTTT. It encodes CAWSEEEGFNQPQHF.

The CDR3 DNA is TGTGCCAGCAGCTTGGACACAGCAACTAATGAAAAACTGTTTTTT. It yields the protein CASSLDTATNEKLFF. The gene calls are TRBV5-4 and TRBJ1-4; D uncertain. V shed 0 bases and J shed 0 bases, with 6 bases lying between them. This CDR3 is 15 amino acids long. Germline values: CDR1 SGHNT, CDR2 YYREEE (reference sequence).